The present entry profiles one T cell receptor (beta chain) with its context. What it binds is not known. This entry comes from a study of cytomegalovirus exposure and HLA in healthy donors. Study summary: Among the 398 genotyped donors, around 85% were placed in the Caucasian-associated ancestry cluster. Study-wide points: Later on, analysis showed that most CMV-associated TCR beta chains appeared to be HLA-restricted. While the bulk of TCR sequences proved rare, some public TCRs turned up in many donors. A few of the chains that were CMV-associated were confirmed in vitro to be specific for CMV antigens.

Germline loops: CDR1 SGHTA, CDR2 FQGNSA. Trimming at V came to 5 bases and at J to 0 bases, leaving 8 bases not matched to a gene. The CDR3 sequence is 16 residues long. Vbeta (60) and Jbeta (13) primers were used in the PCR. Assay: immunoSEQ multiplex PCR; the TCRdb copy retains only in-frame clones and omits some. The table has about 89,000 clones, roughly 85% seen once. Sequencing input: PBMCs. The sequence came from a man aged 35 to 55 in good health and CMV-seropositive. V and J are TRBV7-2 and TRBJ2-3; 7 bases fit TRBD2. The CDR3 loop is CASSRPSGLSTDTQYF. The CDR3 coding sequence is TGTGCCAGCAGCCGGCCTAGCGGCCTTAGCACAGATACGCAGTATTTT.